A single sample gave rise to the 26 T cell receptor beta chains below, sequenced in a study of regulatory T cells in long-lasting Graves disease. Sample time point: newly diagnosed GD, antithyroid drugs for less than 3 months. With RNA extracted from PBMCs as input, the TCR library was made. With iRepertoire HTBI primers and Arm-PCR of CDR3 regions, TCR beta libraries were built. MiXCR, applied by TCRdb to the multiplex PCR reads, yields one record per CDR3 protein. This table has hundreds of thousands of distinct CDR3 sequences, approximately 15% appearing once. These same records also appear under a second study, on T cells in Graves' hyperthyroidism and ophthalmopathy.

The specimen comprised peripheral blood mononuclear cells (PBMCs), sampled at new diagnosis, from a patient treated with antithyroid drugs. These receptors all come from a man aged 40-49 years with Graves disease.

There are many counts of this clonotype. This chain joins TRBV2 and TRBJ1-1; D is possibly TRBD1 (6 bases). CDR1 and CDR2 from the germline V gene are SNHLY and FYNNEI. Trimming pared 4 bases from V and 5 bases from J, leaving 14 bases between. This CDR3 has 14 residues. Here the CDR3 DNA reads TGTGCCAGCAGTGCGATGAGGGGGAGAACTGAAGCTTTCTTT. Amino acid sequence: CASSAMRGRTEAFF.

In this sample, this clonotype turned up many times. The CDR3 spells CASSLGGRDRGDEQYF. The CDR3 nucleotides are TGCGCCAGCAGCTTGGGTGGCCGGGACAGGGGGGACGAGCAGTACTTC. The genes are TRBV5-1 and TRBJ2-7, with 11 bases lining up with TRBD1. With 0 bases clipped from V and 5 bases from J, the junction kept 7 bases outside the gene matches. The CDR3 consists of 16 residues. Germline assignment: CDR1 SGHRS and CDR2 YFSETQ. The entire variable domain, with the rest obtained from reference TRBV5-1 and TRBJ2-7, is as follows: KAGVTQTPRYLIKTRGQQVTLSCSPISGHRSVSWYQQTPGQGLQFLFEYFSETQRNKGNFPGRFSGRQFSNSRSEMNVSTLELGDSALYLCASSLGGRDRGDEQYFGPGTRLTVT.

The table lists this clonotype with many counts. J is TRBJ1-5 and V is TRBV5-6, with no clear D. This CDR3 is built from 16 residues. In germline, CDR1 is SGHDT, CDR2 YYEEEE. V gave up 0 bases and J gave up 9 bases, with 19 bases separating them. This CDR3 reads CASSLGVDGPVGPQHF. The CDR3 region has the DNA TGTGCCAGCAGCTTGGGAGTAGATGGTCCTGTCGGGCCCCAGCATTTT.

The chain has TRBV29-1 and TRBJ2-7; D gene ambiguous. Germline V gene lookup returns CDR1 SQVTM and CDR2 ANQGSEA. This CDR3 comprises 13 residues. Trimming removed 4 bases from V and 2 bases from J, with 12 bases in between. The CDR3 is CSVGPLETYEQYF. The CDR3 coding sequence is TGCAGCGTTGGGCCCCTTGAAACCTACGAGCAGTACTTC.

This clonotype was counted at least ten times. The genes are TRBV2 and TRBJ2-3; no clear D gene. Germline V gene lookup returns CDR1 SNHLY and CDR2 FYNNEI. The length of the CDR3 is 14 residues. Trimming removed 3 bases at V and 2 bases at J, with 9 bases between. The CDR3: CASSEVQLTDTQYF. In nucleotides, the CDR3 is TGTGCCAGCAGTGAGGTCCAGCTCACAGATACGCAGTATTTT.

The rearrangement uses TRBV6-5 and TRBJ2-5, with D perhaps TRBD2 (6 bases). This CDR3 is built from 14 residues. Trimming cost V 2 bases and J 4 bases, with 11 bases left between them. CDR1 MNHEY and CDR2 SVGAGI come from the germline V gene. For the CDR3, the DNA is TGTGCCAGCAGTTACGGGGGGTCCCGAGAGACCCAGTACTTC. This translates into CASSYGGSRETQYF.

This clonotype was picked up many times. The chain links TRBV5-4 to TRBJ2-1, with a tentative D call TRBD1 (5 bases). V dropped 1 base and J dropped 6 bases, with 14 bases sitting between them. This CDR3 has 15 residues. The germline V gene encodes CDR1 SGHNT and CDR2 YYREEE (reference sequence). The CDR3 region has the DNA TGTGCCAGCAGCTTGAGTACCAGGGAACCCAATGAGCAGTTCTTC. Its protein is CASSLSTREPNEQFF.

The J gene is TRBJ1-2, the V gene TRBV24-1; D not certain. With 3 bases removed from V and 7 bases from J, the gap between germline ends came to 11 bases. The germline CDR1 and CDR2 sequences are KGHDR and SFDVKD. The CDR3 contains 13 residues. The CDR3, as DNA: TGTGCCACCAGTGATGCCGGGATATCTGGCTACACCTTC. Translating gives CATSDAGISGYTF.

This clonotype was observed at least ten times. The gene calls are TRBV11-2 and TRBJ2-2; 9 bases map to TRBD1. V was pared by 5 bases and J by 6 bases, with 4 bases of the junction left unmatched. Germline values: CDR1 SGHAT, CDR2 FQNNGV. CDR3 length equals 14 residues. CDR3 bases: TGTGCCAGCAGCGGCCGGGACAGGGCCGGGGAGCTGTTTTTT. This codes for CASSGRDRAGELFF.

The chain employs TRBV29-1 and TRBJ1-2; no firm D call. In germline, CDR1 is SQVTM, CDR2 ANQGSEA. The CDR3 loop spans 8 amino acids. With 7 bases removed from V and 6 bases from J, the gap between germline ends came to 3 bases. The CDR3 reads CSGDGYTF. For the CDR3, the DNA is TGCAGCGGGGATGGCTACACCTTC.

The CDR3 DNA follows: TGTGCCAGCAGAGACATAGCGGACACCGGGGAGCTGTTTTTT. Translated: CASRDIADTGELFF. The J gene is TRBJ2-2, the V gene TRBV2; D possibly corresponds to TRBD2 (6 bases). The ends were cut back, 6 bases at V and 3 bases at J, with 11 bases in the middle. Germline values: CDR1 SNHLY, CDR2 FYNNEI. CDR3 size: 14 residues.

Many counts were recorded for this clonotype. The chain employs TRBV28 and TRBJ2-4, with TRBD1 matching 7 bases. This CDR3 is built from 14 residues. Trimming took 3 bases from V and 7 from J; bases not matched to a gene: 6. Per germline, CDR1 MDHEN and CDR2 SYDVKM. CDR3 nucleotide sequence: TGTGCCAGCAGTTTGGTGAGCAGGGGGAACATTCAGTACTTC. Amino acids: CASSLVSRGNIQYF.

Only a few counts were recorded for this clonotype. The rearrangement links TRBV4-1 to TRBJ1-1, with D unresolved. The V and J ends lost 1 base and 4 bases respectively, with 13 bases between them. Germline CDR1 MGHRA, CDR2 YSYEKL. CDR3 length: 15 residues. CDR3 region: CASSQGGGWATEAFF. The CDR3 DNA reads TGCGCCAGCAGCCAAGGTGGAGGGTGGGCCACTGAAGCTTTCTTT.

This clonotype showed up many times. This chain joins TRBV29-1 and TRBJ2-3; TRBD2 matches at 8 bases. Germline V gene sequence: CDR1 SQVTM, CDR2 ANQGSEA. V lost 6 bases and J lost 1; bases outside the gene matches: 9. CDR3 length: 15 amino acids. CDR3 in DNA: TGCAGCGTCAGGGCGGGAGCGGGAGGCACAGATACGCAGTATTTT. Translation gives CSVRAGAGGTDTQYF.

This clonotype appeared a few times. The chain recombines TRBV19 with TRBJ2-2; 10 bases are a match to TRBD1. Germline V CDR1 and CDR2: LNHDA, SQIVND (reference sequence). Germline trimming cut 10 bases from V and 5 bases from J; bases unmatched to any gene: 10. The CDR3 is 15 residues long. The chain's CDR3 is CATNPGQGRTGELFF. DNA for the CDR3: TGTGCCACAAACCCGGGACAGGGGCGAACCGGGGAGCTGTTTTTT.

This clonotype was counted ten times or more. This rearrangement joins TRBV7-2 to TRBJ2-4; a weak D match, TRBD2 (5 bases). The CDR3 length is 13 residues. Trimming pared 2 bases from V and 6 bases from J, leaving 8 bases between. CDR1 and CDR2 (germline): SGHTA, FQGNSA. CDR3 sequence reads: CASSLHGVNIQYF. For the CDR3, the DNA is TGTGCCAGCAGCTTACACGGGGTAAACATTCAGTACTTC.

The chain combines TRBV6-1 with TRBJ2-3, with D possibly being TRBD1 or TRBD2 (6 bases each). Per germline, CDR1 MNHNS and CDR2 SASEGT. The CDR3 contains 15 residues. V shed 3 bases and J shed 2 bases, with 12 bases lying between them. The CDR3 protein is CASSDNRGDTDTQYF. Here the CDR3 DNA reads TGTGCCAGCAGTGACAATAGGGGGGACACAGATACGCAGTATTTT.

This clonotype has a handful of counts. The rearrangement joins TRBV7-8 to TRBJ1-5; the D gene is possibly TRBD1 (6 bases). The CDR3 has 16 residues. V lost 4 bases, J lost 2 bases, and 15 bases lay in between. In germline, CDR1 is SGHVS, CDR2 FQNEAQ. This chain's CDR3 is CASSSLTGRGNQPQHF. In DNA form, the CDR3 reads TGTGCCAGCAGCTCGCTTACAGGGAGGGGCAATCAGCCCCAGCATTTT.

This clonotype was picked up many times. The V gene is TRBV28, the J gene TRBJ2-1; 7 positions agree with TRBD1. This CDR3 is built from 13 residues. The germline V gene encodes CDR1 MDHEN and CDR2 SYDVKM. After removal of 7 bases from V and 2 bases from J, the junction contained 2 bases not matched to a gene. The chain's CDR3 is CASNRGPYNEQFF. CDR3 in DNA: TGTGCCAGCAACAGGGGACCCTACAATGAGCAGTTCTTC.

This chain connects TRBV5-5 to TRBJ2-7; D gene ambiguous. The V end was cut by 4 bases, the J end by 6 bases, with 20 bases between. This CDR3 contains 15 residues. From germline, CDR1 is SGHKS and CDR2 YYEKEE (reference sequence). This CDR3 is CASSPDAASRVEQYF. CDR3 coding DNA: TGTGCCAGCAGCCCGGACGCCGCATCCCGAGTCGAGCAGTACTTC.

This clonotype was detected only a few times. The gene calls are TRBV4-2 and TRBJ2-7, with 10 nucleotides matching TRBD1. V shed 4 bases and J 1 base; nucleotides not matched to a gene: 10. CDR1 LGHNA and CDR2 YNFKEQ come from the germline V gene. The CDR3 covers 17 residues. The CDR3 DNA reads TGTGCCAGCAGCCCCCGATCCGGGACAGGGGCTTCCTACGAGCAGTACTTC. Translated, it gives CASSPRSGTGASYEQYF.

This clonotype was observed at least ten times. This sequence joins TRBV7-9 and TRBJ1-1; the D is unclear. Looked up from germline, CDR1 is SEHNR and CDR2 is FQNEAQ (reference sequence). Trimming shortened V by 2 bases and J by 3 bases, and 7 bases separated the two germline ends. This CDR3 contains 13 residues. The CDR3 reads CASSLLAHTEAFF. The CDR3 DNA is TGTGCCAGCAGCTTATTGGCCCACACTGAAGCTTTCTTT.

V and J are TRBV3-1 and TRBJ2-1, with D possibly matching TRBD2 (5 bases). The V and J ends lost 4 bases and 3 bases respectively, with 13 bases between them. Germline V lookup: CDR1 LGHDT, CDR2 YNNKEL (reference sequence). The CDR3 length is 15 residues. The CDR3 loop is CASSPLGRDYNEQFF. DNA of the CDR3: TGTGCCAGCAGCCCTCTAGGCCGGGACTACAATGAGCAGTTCTTC.

This clonotype was recorded at least ten times. At one end the junction does not follow the germline gene, possibly because of a read error. The J gene is TRBJ1-5, the V gene TRBV5-1, with 8 bases aligning to TRBD1. The CDR3 length is 16 residues. Germline CDR1 SGHRS, CDR2 YFSETQ. Here the CDR3 DNA reads TGTGCCAGCAGGATGCCGGGACAGGAAGGTTATCAGCCCCAGCATTTT. Protein product: CASRMPGQEGYQPQHF.

This clonotype was detected ten times or more. The chain uses TRBV7-2 and TRBJ2-6; no definite D call. The germline V gene encodes CDR1 SGHTA and CDR2 FQGNSA. The CDR3 totals 14 residues. Between the trimmed V and J ends, which lost 5 bases and 1 base, there was a span of 6 bases. CDR3 nucleotide sequence: TGTGCCAGCAGCGTGAGATCTGGGGCCAACGTCCTGACTTTC. Its translation is CASSVRSGANVLTF.

The chain is built from TRBV5-1 and TRBJ2-3; D may match TRBD1 or TRBD2 (5 bases each). The CDR3 consists of 14 residues. With 4 bases removed from V and 0 bases from J, the gap between germline ends came to 9 bases. Germline loops: CDR1 SGHRS, CDR2 YFSETQ. The CDR3 DNA reads TGCGCCAGCAGCGCCCGGGACAGCACAGATACGCAGTATTTT. Its translation is CASSARDSTDTQYF. The whole variable domain, remainder taken from reference TRBV5-1 and TRBJ2-3, is KAGVTQTPRYLIKTRGQQVTLSCSPISGHRSVSWYQQTPGQGLQFLFEYFSETQRNKGNFPGRFSGRQFSNSRSEMNVSTLELGDSALYLCASSARDSTDTQYFGPGTRLTVL.